A selection of T cell receptor beta chains follows, all from one sample in a study of shared clonotypes between healthy human individuals. Some clones are missing from TCRdb's copy, which holds only in-frame ones; the method was immunoSEQ multiplex PCR. Here the sample spans millions of clones, around 90% being singletons. Specimen: naive CD4+ T cells sorted from blood. The receptors were gathered from a man between 18 and 29 years old in good health. Both conserved end residues are part of each CDR3. Each record gives: J gene, V gene, D gene, clone size, CDR3 DNA, CDR3 protein. A D gene is named only where the DNA matches it firmly. Only part of the rows carry a size: once, few, many, or a class if the clone is expanded.

j_gene: TRBJ2-7
v_gene: TRBV11-2
d_gene: TRBD1
abundance: -
CDR3nt: TGTGCCAGCAGCGTAAGTTGGACAGGGGGCGAGCAGTACTTC
CDR3aa: CASSVSWTGGEQYF

j_gene: TRBJ1-4
v_gene: TRBV7-2
d_gene: -
abundance: -
CDR3nt: TGTGCCAGCAGCCGGGGGGGGGACCATAAAAAACTGTTTTTT
CDR3aa: CASSRGGDHKKLFF

j_gene: TRBJ2-3
v_gene: TRBV5-6
d_gene: TRBD2
abundance: -
CDR3nt: TGTGCCAGCAGCTGGAGGACTAGCGGGAGGGCTTTAGATACGCAGTATTTT
CDR3aa: CASSWRTSGRALDTQYF

j_gene: TRBJ2-7
v_gene: TRBV28
d_gene: -
abundance: -
CDR3nt: TGTGCCAGCAGCTTACCAGACAGGATCCTCTACGAGCAGTACTTC
CDR3aa: CASSLPDRILYEQYF

j_gene: TRBJ1-4
v_gene: TRBV18
d_gene: -
abundance: -
CDR3nt: TGTGCCAGCTCACCACTTTCCGAGTTTGGGGAAAAACTGTTTTTT
CDR3aa: CASSPLSEFGEKLFF

j_gene: TRBJ1-3
v_gene: TRBV7-2
d_gene: -
abundance: -
CDR3nt: TGCGCCAGCAGCCAAGATCTATTGTCCTCTGGAAACACCATATATTTT
CDR3aa: CASSQDLLSSGNTIYF

j_gene: TRBJ2-7
v_gene: TRBV28
d_gene: -
abundance: -
CDR3nt: TGTGCCAGCAGTTACAGCTACGAGCAGTACTTC
CDR3aa: CASSYSYEQYF

j_gene: TRBJ2-3
v_gene: TRBV11-2
d_gene: -
abundance: -
CDR3nt: TGTGCCAGCAGCCGAGACAGCACAGATACGCAGTATTTT
CDR3aa: CASSRDSTDTQYF

j_gene: TRBJ1-2
v_gene: TRBV7-9
d_gene: TRBD1
abundance: -
CDR3nt: TGTGCCAGCTCTTCGGAAGTACAGGGGGCGTCATTTTATGGCTACACCTTC
CDR3aa: CASSSEVQGASFYGYTF

j_gene: TRBJ1-2
v_gene: TRBV6-7
d_gene: -
abundance: -
CDR3nt: TGTGCCAGCCGAAAGGGCCAGTCGGACTATGGCTACACCTTC
CDR3aa: CASRKGQSDYGYTF

j_gene: TRBJ1-1
v_gene: TRBV11-2
d_gene: -
abundance: -
CDR3nt: TGTGCCAGCAGCTTAGCGCCGGACCTGAACACTGAAGCTTTCTTT
CDR3aa: CASSLAPDLNTEAFF

j_gene: TRBJ2-5
v_gene: TRBV2
d_gene: -
abundance: -
CDR3nt: TGTGCCAGCAGTGAAGAACAAGGGGGCCAAGAGACCCAGTACTTC
CDR3aa: CASSEEQGGQETQYF

j_gene: TRBJ2-1
v_gene: TRBV5-1
d_gene: -
abundance: -
CDR3nt: TGCGCCAGCAACAGCGGGACATCCTACAATGAGCAGTTCTTC
CDR3aa: CASNSGTSYNEQFF

j_gene: TRBJ2-7
v_gene: TRBV5-4
d_gene: -
abundance: -
CDR3nt: TGTGCCAGCAGCTTCAGGGAGTCCTACGAGCAGTACTTC
CDR3aa: CASSFRESYEQYF

j_gene: TRBJ1-5
v_gene: TRBV7-2
d_gene: TRBD1
abundance: -
CDR3nt: TGTGCCAGCAGCCCAGGACAGGCCGCGGGTCAGCCCCAGCATTTT
CDR3aa: CASSPGQAAGQPQHF

j_gene: TRBJ2-5
v_gene: TRBV5-4
d_gene: TRBD2
abundance: -
CDR3nt: TGTGCCAGCAGCTCAGGACTAGCGGGGGGTCAAGAGACCCAGTACTTC
CDR3aa: CASSSGLAGGQETQYF

j_gene: TRBJ2-7
v_gene: TRBV7-8
d_gene: -
abundance: -
CDR3nt: TGTGCCAGCAGCTTAGAACAAGGTCCATCCTACGAGCAGTACTTC
CDR3aa: CASSLEQGPSYEQYF

j_gene: TRBJ1-2
v_gene: TRBV19
d_gene: TRBD1
abundance: once
CDR3nt: TGTGCCAGTAGTACCCCCGGGACAGGGATCGGCTATGGCTACACCTTC
CDR3aa: CASSTPGTGIGYGYTF

j_gene: TRBJ2-1
v_gene: TRBV5-4
d_gene: TRBD2
abundance: -
CDR3nt: TGTGCCAGCAGCCCGATTCTGACTAGCAGGAATAACAATGAGCAGTTCTTC
CDR3aa: CASSPILTSRNNNEQFF

j_gene: TRBJ2-2
v_gene: TRBV5-1
d_gene: -
abundance: -
CDR3nt: TGCGCCAGCAGCTTGCCGGGTGGGGCCGGGGAGCTGTTTTTT
CDR3aa: CASSLPGGAGELFF

j_gene: TRBJ2-3
v_gene: TRBV2
d_gene: TRBD2
abundance: -
CDR3nt: TGTGCCAGCAGTGTCTTTGTAGCGGGAGGGGGAGGAGATACGCAGTATTTT
CDR3aa: CASSVFVAGGGGDTQYF

j_gene: TRBJ1-5
v_gene: TRBV5-6
d_gene: TRBD1
abundance: -
CDR3nt: TGTGCCAGCAGCCGGGGAGGCAGGGGGCATAATCAGCCCCAGCATTTT
CDR3aa: CASSRGGRGHNQPQHF

j_gene: TRBJ2-7
v_gene: TRBV15
d_gene: TRBD2
abundance: -
CDR3nt: TGTGCCACCAGCAGAGATCTCGGAGCGGGAACCTCCTACGAGCAGTACTTC
CDR3aa: CATSRDLGAGTSYEQYF

j_gene: TRBJ2-6
v_gene: TRBV27
d_gene: -
abundance: -
CDR3nt: TGTGCCAGCAGTTTTATACAGGGAGGTGGGGCCAACGTCCTGACTTTC
CDR3aa: CASSFIQGGGANVLTF

j_gene: TRBJ2-7
v_gene: TRBV19
d_gene: TRBD1
abundance: -
CDR3nt: TGTGCCAGTAGTATGGGACAGGTTACCTACGAGCAGTACTTC
CDR3aa: CASSMGQVTYEQYF

j_gene: TRBJ2-3
v_gene: TRBV2
d_gene: -
abundance: -
CDR3nt: TGTGCCAGCAGTGAACACAGCTCGAGCACAGATACGCAGTATTTT
CDR3aa: CASSEHSSSTDTQYF